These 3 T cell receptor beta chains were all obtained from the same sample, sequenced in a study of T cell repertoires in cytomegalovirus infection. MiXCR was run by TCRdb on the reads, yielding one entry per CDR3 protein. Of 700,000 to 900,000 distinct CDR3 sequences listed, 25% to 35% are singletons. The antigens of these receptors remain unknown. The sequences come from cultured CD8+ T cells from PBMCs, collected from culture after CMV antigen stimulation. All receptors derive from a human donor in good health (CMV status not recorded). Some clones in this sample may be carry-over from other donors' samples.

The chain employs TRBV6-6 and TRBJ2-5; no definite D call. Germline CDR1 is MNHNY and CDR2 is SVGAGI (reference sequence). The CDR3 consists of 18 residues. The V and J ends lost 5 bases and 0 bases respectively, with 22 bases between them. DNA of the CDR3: TGTGCCAGCAGTCACGCCACAGTCCTCAAGGAATACCAAGAGACCCAGTACTTC. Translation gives CASSHATVLKEYQETQYF.

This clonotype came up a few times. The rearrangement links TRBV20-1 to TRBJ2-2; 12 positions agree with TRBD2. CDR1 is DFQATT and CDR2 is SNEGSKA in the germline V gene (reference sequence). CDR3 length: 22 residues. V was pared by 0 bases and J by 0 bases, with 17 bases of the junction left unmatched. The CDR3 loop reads CSARDSSSRLAGGSANTGELFF. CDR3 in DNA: TGCAGTGCTAGAGATAGTAGTTCCCGGCTAGCGGGGGGGAGCGCGAACACCGGGGAGCTGTTTTTT.

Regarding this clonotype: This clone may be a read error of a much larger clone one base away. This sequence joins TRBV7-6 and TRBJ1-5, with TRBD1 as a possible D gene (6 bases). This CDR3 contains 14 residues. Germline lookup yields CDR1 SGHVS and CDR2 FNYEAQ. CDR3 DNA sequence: TGTGGCAGCAGCTTCGGACAGTTCAACCAGCCCCAGCATTTT. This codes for CGSSFGQFNQPQHF.